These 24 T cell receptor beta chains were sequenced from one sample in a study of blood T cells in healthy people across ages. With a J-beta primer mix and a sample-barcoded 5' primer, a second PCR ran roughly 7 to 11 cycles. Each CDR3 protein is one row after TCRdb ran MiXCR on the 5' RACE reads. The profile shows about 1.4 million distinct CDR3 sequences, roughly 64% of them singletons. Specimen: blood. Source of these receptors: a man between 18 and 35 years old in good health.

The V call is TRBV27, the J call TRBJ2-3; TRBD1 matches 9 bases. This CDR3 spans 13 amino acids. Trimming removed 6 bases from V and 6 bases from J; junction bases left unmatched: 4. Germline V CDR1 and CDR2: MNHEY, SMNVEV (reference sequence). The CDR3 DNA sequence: TGTGCCAGCAGGAGACAGGGGGGCGATACGCAGTATTTT. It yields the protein CASRRQGGDTQYF.

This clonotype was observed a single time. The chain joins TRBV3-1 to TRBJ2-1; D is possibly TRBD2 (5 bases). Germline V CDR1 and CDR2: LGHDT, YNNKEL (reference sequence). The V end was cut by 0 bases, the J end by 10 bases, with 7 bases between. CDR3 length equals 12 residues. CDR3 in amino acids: CASSQEPSEQFF. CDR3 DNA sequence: TGTGCCAGCAGCCAAGAGCCTAGCGAGCAGTTCTTC.

The CDR3, as DNA: TGTGCCAGCAGCTTATATGGTTTGCGTGAGCAGTTCTTC. Translating gives CASSLYGLREQFF. The chain links TRBV13 to TRBJ2-1; D gene uncertain. This CDR3 has 13 amino acids. V was clipped by 2 bases and J by 9 bases, with 11 bases between them. CDR1 and CDR2 (germline): PRHDT, FYEKMQ (reference sequence).

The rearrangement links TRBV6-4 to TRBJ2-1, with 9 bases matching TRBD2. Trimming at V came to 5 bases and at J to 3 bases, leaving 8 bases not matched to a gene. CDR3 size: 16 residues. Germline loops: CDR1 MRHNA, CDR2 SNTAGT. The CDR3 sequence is CASSSEPSGVYNEQFF. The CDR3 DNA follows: TGTGCCAGCAGTTCGGAACCTAGCGGGGTCTACAATGAGCAGTTCTTC.

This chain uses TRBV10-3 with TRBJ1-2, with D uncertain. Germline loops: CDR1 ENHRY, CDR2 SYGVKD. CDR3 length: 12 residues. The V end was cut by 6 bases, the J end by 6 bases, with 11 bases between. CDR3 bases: TGTGCCATCAGGGCTGGATTCGATGGCTACACCTTC. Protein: CAIRAGFDGYTF.

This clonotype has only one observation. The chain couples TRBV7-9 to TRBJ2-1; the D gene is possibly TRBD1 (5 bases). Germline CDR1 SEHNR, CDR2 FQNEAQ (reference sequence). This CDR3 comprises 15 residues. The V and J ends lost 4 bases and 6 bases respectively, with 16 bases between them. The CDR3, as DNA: TGTGCCAGCAGCTCCTGGGGCCGGATGGGCAATGAGCAGTTCTTC. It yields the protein CASSSWGRMGNEQFF.

CDR3 in DNA: TGTGCCAACAGGGGAGAATCCTCCTACGAGCAGTACTTC. Its translation: CANRGESSYEQYF. This chain uses TRBV2 with TRBJ2-7, with 7 bases lining up with TRBD1. Trimming removed 10 bases from V and 0 bases from J; junction bases left unmatched: 6. Germline CDR1 SNHLY, CDR2 FYNNEI. This CDR3 is built from 13 residues.

DNA of the CDR3: TGCAGCTTGGGACAACTCGGGGAGACCCAGTACTTC. As protein: CSLGQLGETQYF. The chain employs TRBV29-1 and TRBJ2-5, with D perhaps TRBD1 (6 bases). Germline CDR1 reads SQVTM; CDR2 reads ANQGSEA. The CDR3 spans 12 residues. Trimming cost V 8 bases and J 5 bases, with 15 bases left between them.

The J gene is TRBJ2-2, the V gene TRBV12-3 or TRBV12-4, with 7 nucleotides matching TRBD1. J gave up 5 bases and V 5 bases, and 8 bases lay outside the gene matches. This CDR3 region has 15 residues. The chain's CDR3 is CASSMTGTPTGELFF. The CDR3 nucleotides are TGTGCCAGCAGTATGACAGGGACCCCAACCGGGGAGCTGTTTTTT.

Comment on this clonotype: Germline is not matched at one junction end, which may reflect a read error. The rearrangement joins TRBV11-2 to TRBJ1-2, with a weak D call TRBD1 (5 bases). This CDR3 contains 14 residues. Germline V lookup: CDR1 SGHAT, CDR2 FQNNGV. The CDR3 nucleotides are TGTGCCAGCAGCCCGCTTTCGGACATTTATGGCTACATCTTC. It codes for CASSPLSDIYGYIF. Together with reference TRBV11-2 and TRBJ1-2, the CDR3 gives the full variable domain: EAGVAQSPRYKIIEKRQSVAFWCNPISGHATLYWYQQILGQGPKLLIQFQNNGVVDDSQLPKDRFSAERLKGVDSTLKIQPAKLEDSAVYLCASSPLSDIYGYIFGSGTRLTVV.

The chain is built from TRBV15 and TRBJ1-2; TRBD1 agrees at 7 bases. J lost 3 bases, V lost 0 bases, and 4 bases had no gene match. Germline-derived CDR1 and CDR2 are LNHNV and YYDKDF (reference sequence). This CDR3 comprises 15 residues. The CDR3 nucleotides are TGTGCCACCAGCAGAGATCCGGACAGGCACTATGGCTACACCTTC. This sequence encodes CATSRDPDRHYGYTF.

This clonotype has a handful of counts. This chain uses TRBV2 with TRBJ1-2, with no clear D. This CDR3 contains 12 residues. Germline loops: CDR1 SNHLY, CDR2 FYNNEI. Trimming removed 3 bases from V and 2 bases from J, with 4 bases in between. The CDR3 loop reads CASSEVNYGYTF. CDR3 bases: TGTGCCAGCAGTGAGGTAAACTATGGCTACACCTTC.

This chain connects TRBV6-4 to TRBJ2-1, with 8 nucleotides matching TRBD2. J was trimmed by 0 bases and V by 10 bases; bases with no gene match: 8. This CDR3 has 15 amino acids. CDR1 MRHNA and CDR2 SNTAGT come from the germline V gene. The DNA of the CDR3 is TGTGCCACCTCCAAGAGCGGGAGCTCCTACAATGAGCAGTTCTTC. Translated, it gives CATSKSGSSYNEQFF.

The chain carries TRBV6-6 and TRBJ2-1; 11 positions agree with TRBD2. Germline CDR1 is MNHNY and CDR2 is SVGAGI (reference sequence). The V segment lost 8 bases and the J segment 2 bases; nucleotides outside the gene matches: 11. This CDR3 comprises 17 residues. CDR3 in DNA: TGTGCCAGCGCAGTAGCGGGAGGGACCTACACCTACAATGAGCAGTTCTTC. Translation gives CASAVAGGTYTYNEQFF.

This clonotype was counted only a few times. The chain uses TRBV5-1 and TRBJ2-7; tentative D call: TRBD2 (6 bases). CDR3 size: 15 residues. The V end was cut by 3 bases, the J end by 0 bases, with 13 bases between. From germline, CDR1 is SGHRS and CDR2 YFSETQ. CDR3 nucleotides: TGCGCCAGCAGCTCGAGCGGGCTAAGCTCCTACGAGCAGTACTTC. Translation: CASSSSGLSSYEQYF.

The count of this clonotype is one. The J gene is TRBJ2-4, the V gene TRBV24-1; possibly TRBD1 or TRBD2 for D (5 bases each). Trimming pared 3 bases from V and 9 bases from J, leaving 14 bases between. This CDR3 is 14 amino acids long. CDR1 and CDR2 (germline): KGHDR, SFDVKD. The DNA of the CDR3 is TGTGCCACCAGTGATCGCCGGGACCCAAGCATTCAGTACTTC. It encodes CATSDRRDPSIQYF.

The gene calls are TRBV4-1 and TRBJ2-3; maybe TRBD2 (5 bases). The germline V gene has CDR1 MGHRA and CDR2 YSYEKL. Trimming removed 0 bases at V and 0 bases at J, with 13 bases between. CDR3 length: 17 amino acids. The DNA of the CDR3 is TGCGCCAGCAGCCAAGAAAGCCAGCGGAGTAGCACAGATACGCAGTATTTT. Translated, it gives CASSQESQRSSTDTQYF.

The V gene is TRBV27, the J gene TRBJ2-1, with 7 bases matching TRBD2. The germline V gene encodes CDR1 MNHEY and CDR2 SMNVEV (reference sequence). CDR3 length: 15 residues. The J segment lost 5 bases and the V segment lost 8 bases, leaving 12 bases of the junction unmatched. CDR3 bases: TGTGCCAGCGGTGTAGGGGCTAGCGGTCACAATGAGCAGTTCTTC. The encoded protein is CASGVGASGHNEQFF.

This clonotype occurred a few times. CDR3 in amino acids: CASSLAPPGQGTNNEQFF. Here the CDR3 DNA reads TGTGCCAGCAGCTTGGCCCCCCCGGGACAGGGGACTAACAATGAGCAGTTCTTC. The rearrangement uses TRBV5-6 and TRBJ2-1; TRBD1 agrees at 10 bases. This CDR3 spans 18 amino acids. Germline-derived CDR1 and CDR2 are SGHDT and YYEEEE. The V segment lost 0 bases and the J segment 5 bases; nucleotides outside the gene matches: 11. Drawing the rest from reference TRBV5-6 and TRBJ2-1, the complete variable domain is DAGVTQSPTHLIKTRGQQVTLRCSPKSGHDTVSWYQQALGQGPQFIFQYYEEEERQRGNFPDRFSGHQFPNYSSELNVNALLLGDSALYLCASSLAPPGQGTNNEQFFGPGTRLTVL.

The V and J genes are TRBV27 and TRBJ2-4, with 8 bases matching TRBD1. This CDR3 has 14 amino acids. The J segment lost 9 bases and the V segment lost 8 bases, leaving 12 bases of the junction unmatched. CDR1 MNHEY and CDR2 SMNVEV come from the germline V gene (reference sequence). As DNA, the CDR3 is TGTGCCAGCGCCTCACAGGGGGTGATGGGCATTCAGTACTTC. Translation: CASASQGVMGIQYF.

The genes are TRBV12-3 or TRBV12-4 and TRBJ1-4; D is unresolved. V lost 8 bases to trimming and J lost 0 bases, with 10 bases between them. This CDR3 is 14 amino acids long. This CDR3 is CASGVGPTNEKLFF. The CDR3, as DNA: TGTGCCAGCGGGGTAGGGCCAACTAATGAAAAACTGTTTTTT.

The CDR3 spells CASSAHPGLAGDYEQYF. The CDR3 DNA reads as TGTGCCAGCAGTGCCCACCCGGGACTAGCGGGAGATTACGAGCAGTACTTC. The J gene is TRBJ2-7, the V gene TRBV27, with TRBD2 matching 14 bases. The germline V gene encodes CDR1 MNHEY and CDR2 SMNVEV (reference sequence). J was trimmed by 4 bases and V by 5 bases; bases with no gene match: 10. CDR3 length equals 17 residues.

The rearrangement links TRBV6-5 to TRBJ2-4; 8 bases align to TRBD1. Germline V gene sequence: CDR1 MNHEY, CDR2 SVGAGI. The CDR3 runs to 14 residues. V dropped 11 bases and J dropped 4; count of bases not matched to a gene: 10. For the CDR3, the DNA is TGTGCCCCTATATCGCAGGGGGCGAAAAACATTCAGTACTTC. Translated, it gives CAPISQGAKNIQYF.

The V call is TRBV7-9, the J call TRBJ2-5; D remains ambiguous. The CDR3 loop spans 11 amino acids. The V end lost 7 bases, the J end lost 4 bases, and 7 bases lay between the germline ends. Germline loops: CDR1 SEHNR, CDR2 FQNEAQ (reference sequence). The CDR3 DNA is TGTGCCAGCACCCCGATAGAGACCCAGTACTTC. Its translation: CASTPIETQYF.